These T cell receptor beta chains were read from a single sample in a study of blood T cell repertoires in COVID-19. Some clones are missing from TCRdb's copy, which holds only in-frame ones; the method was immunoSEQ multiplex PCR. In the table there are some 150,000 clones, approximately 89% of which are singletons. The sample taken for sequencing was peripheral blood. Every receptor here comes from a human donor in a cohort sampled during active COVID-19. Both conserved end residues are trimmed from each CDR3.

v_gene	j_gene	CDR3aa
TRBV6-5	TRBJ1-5	ASGLRNQPQH
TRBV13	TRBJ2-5	ASSLARGQETQY
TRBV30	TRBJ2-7	AWSPLAGGPYEQY
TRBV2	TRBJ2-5	ASRTGGLQETQY
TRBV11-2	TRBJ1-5	ASSLDRGGNQPQH
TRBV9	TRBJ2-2	ASSEVPGFGAGELF
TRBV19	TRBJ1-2	ARCRGNYGYT
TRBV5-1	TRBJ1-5	ASSLTGGQPQH
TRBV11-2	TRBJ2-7	ASSYGSGTIISYEQY
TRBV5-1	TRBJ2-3	ASSLDYTDTQY
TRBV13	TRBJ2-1	ASSPSGGAGYNEQF
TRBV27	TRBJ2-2	ASTGRLGNTGELF
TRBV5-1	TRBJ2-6	ASSYPLTGESSEAGANVLT
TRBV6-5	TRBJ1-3	ASRGQALSGNTIY
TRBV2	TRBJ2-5	AGSQGALGETQY
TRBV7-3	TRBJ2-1	ASSLRVAGAKNEQF
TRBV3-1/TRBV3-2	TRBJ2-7	ASSQDLADIYEQY
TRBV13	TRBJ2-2	ASSYPGGRGTGELF
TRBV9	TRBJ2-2	ASSVGGTDHTGELF
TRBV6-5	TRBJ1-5	ASSDRGSQPQH
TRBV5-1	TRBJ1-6	ASSLAGSYNSPLH
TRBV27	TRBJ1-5	ASSSTGSGQPQH
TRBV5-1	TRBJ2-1	ASLPGDRGGDEQF
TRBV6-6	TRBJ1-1	ASSYSGERTEAF
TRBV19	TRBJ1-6	ASSMTGAGGSPLH
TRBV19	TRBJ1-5	ASSMTDRANQPQH
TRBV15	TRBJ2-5	ATSRPPGTLAPPETQY
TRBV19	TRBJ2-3	ASSPGTSGGMSTDTQY
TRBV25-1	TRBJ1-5	ASSGDYPPQH
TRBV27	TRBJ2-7	ASSPRTSGGEQY
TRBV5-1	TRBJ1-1	ASSLVGQGIEAF
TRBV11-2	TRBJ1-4	ASSLDRGGGFGEKLF